A selection of T cell receptor beta chains follows, all from one sample in a study of CD8 T cells in ankylosing spondylitis. TCRdb redid the calling of the 5' RACE reads with MiXCR, one entry per CDR3 protein. This table has 700,000 or so distinct CDR3 sequences, about 20% appearing once. Sequencing was done on a sample of blood, either unsorted or a sorted T cell fraction (not recorded which). The receptors come from a male donor with ankylosing spondylitis. CDR3s leave out the opening cysteine and the closing phenylalanine or tryptophan.

TRBV6-1	ASSTGTAGSEAF
TRBV7-2	ASSLAPKETQY
TRBV5-1	ASKIAGGGDTQY
TRBV5-1	ASSLEAGAAEGYT
TRBV7-2	ASSFVDGVQANSPLH
TRBV4-1	ASSQEIPGAGTEAF
TRBV12-3/TRBV12-4	ASSLPGVSMNTEVF
TRBV4-1	ASSQVVFGGQGFYEQY
TRBV20-1	STGQGQETQY
TRBV20-1	SARGKGQGLYEQY
TRBV5-1	ASSLVDFNEKLF
TRBV7-9	ASSYFSGSRDEQY
TRBV20-1	SARPLAGAGYNEQF
TRBV6-4	ASSAGIYNEQF
TRBV4-2	ASSQEMRQGSDGYT
TRBV27	ASSREGVLSSYNEQF
TRBV28	ASSTSGRPPYEQY
TRBV5-5	ASSRLFENTEAF
TRBV20-1	SASPRRAGQPQH
TRBV5-4	ASSTTTGGTEAF
TRBV6-1	ASSGREHYEQY
TRBV13	ASSLGWVDSPLH
TRBV5-1	ASSLRTGEVIQY
TRBV4-1	ASSQAPGTYGYT
TRBV19	ASAGARNTGELF
TRBV12-3/TRBV12-4	ASSLSGLSNEQF
TRBV4-3	ASSPNNYNEQF
TRBV6-6	ASMRQLANEQF
TRBV27	ASSSPGTDTYEQY
TRBV30	AWSKGQGGGTEAF
TRBV12-3/TRBV12-4	ASSLDRAPGNTIY
TRBV7-2	ASSWGSAPSPYEQY
TRBV3-1	ASSPDPDLHYEQY
TRBV29-1	SVGLQGRYSYEQY
TRBV30	AWGVVYGYT
TRBV3-1	ASSQGGVLNYGYT
TRBV6-2/TRBV6-3	ASSSHVGGNEQF
TRBV12-3/TRBV12-4	ASGGTSGRGAGELF
TRBV9	ASSVEWAENTGELF
TRBV4-1	ASSQTLKRESSASEF
TRBV5-5	ASSLTGTTDNYGYT
TRBV5-1	ASSLGSGGQQY